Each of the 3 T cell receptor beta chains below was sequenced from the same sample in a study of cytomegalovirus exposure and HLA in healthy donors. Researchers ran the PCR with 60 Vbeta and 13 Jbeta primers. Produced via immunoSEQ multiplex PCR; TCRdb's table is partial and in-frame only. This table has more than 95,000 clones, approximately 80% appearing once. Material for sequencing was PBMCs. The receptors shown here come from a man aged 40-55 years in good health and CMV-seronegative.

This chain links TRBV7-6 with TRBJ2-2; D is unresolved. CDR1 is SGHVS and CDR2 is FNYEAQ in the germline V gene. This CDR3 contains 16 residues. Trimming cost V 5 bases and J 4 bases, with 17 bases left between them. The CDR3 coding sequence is TGTGCCAGCAGCCCCCGGCCGTTAGGCGGCACCGGGGAGCTGTTTTTT. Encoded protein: CASSPRPLGGTGELFF.

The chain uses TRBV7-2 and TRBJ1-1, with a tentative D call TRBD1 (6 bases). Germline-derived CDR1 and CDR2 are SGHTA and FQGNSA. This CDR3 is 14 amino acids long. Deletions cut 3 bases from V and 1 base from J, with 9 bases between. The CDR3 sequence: CASSFQQGNTEAFF. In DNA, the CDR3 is TGTGCCAGCAGCTTCCAACAGGGGAACACTGAAGCTTTCTTT.

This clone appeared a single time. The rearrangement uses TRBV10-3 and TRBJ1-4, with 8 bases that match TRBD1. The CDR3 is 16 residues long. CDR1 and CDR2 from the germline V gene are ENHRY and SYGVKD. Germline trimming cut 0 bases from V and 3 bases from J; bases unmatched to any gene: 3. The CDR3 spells CAISESGQASNEKLFF. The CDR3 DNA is TGTGCCATCAGTGAGTCGGGACAGGCCTCTAATGAAAAACTGTTTTTT.